These 5 T cell receptor beta chains share one sample of origin, sequenced in a study of T-cell memory formation after mild COVID-19. MiXCR was run by TCRdb on the 5' RACE reads, yielding one entry per CDR3 protein. In the table there are about 560,000 distinct CDR3 sequences, about a sixth of which are singletons. Sequenced input: PBMCs or a T cell subset sorted from them (not recorded which). The receptors here all came from an adult woman who had mild COVID-19 (a few samples of this study predate the infection). Cell type and time point are not known.

The sample holds a few counts of this clonotype. The chain links TRBV3-1 to TRBJ1-4; no clear D. CDR1 is LGHDT and CDR2 is YNNKEL in the germline V gene (reference sequence). The CDR3 has 14 residues. V lost 1 base, J lost 4 bases, and 7 bases lay in between. The DNA of the CDR3 is TGTGCCAGCAGCCAAGCAAACGGTAATGAAAAACTGTTTTTT. Translating it yields CASSQANGNEKLFF. Full variable domain (remainder filled in from reference TRBV3-1 and TRBJ1-4): DTAVSQTPKYLVTQMGNDKSIKCEQNLGHDTMYWYKQDSKKFLKIMFSYNNKELIINETVPNRFSPKSPDKAHLNLHINSLELGDSAVYFCASSQANGNEKLFFGSGTQLSVL.

A few counts support this clonotype. The V call is TRBV12-5, the J call TRBJ2-1, with 8 bases lining up with TRBD2. CDR1 LGHNT and CDR2 FRNRAP come from the germline V gene. Losses at the gene ends were 4 bases for V and 10 bases for J; bases not matched to a gene: 15. The CDR3 is made up of 16 amino acids. The CDR3 sequence: CASGSPAAGDGREQFF. CDR3 DNA sequence: TGTGCTAGTGGTTCCCCGGCAGCGGGGGACGGACGGGAGCAGTTCTTC.

V gene TRBV3-1 combines with J gene TRBJ1-6; D is uncertain. Germline V lookup: CDR1 LGHDT, CDR2 YNNKEL (reference sequence). The CDR3 sequence is 12 residues long. With 3 bases removed from V and 7 bases from J, the gap between germline ends came to 4 bases. CDR3 residues: CASSQANSPLHF. For the CDR3, the DNA is TGTGCCAGCAGCCAGGCCAATTCACCCCTCCACTTT.

The chain recombines TRBV6-5 with TRBJ2-2, with D tentatively TRBD1 (5 bases). Per the germline V gene, CDR1 is MNHEY and CDR2 is SVGAGI. This CDR3 comprises 15 residues. Deletions cut 1 base from V and 6 bases from J, with 12 bases between. The CDR3 loop is CASSYLGTGPGELFF. CDR3 DNA: TGTGCCAGCAGTTACTTGGGCACAGGCCCCGGGGAGCTGTTTTTT.

The chain joins TRBV7-9 to TRBJ1-5; 7 nucleotides line up with TRBD1. The germline CDR1 and CDR2 sequences are SEHNR and FQNEAQ (reference sequence). CDR3 length: 15 residues. V shed 1 base, J shed 3 bases, and the junction held 3 bases outside the gene matches. The chain's CDR3 is CASSLGDSHNQPQHF. Written as DNA, the CDR3 is TGTGCCAGCAGCTTAGGGGACAGCCACAATCAGCCCCAGCATTTT.